A single sample is the source of the 30 T cell receptor beta chains below, sequenced in a study of shared clonotypes between healthy human individuals. The method was immunoSEQ multiplex PCR; TCRdb's version includes in-frame clones alone and lacks a portion of them. The repertoire consists of about 1.9 million clones, with approximately 92% occurring once and the leading ten covering more than 1.5%. Only CD45RO-negative cells positively selected for CCR7 counted as naive CD8 cells, so terminally differentiated effector memory CD45RA+ cells were excluded. What was sequenced was naive CD8+ T cells from PBMCs. The receptor source for this set is a man between 18 and 29 years old in good health. Some clones in this sample may be carry-over from other donors' samples.

This rearrangement joins TRBV9 to TRBJ2-1; 7 bases fit TRBD2. Unmatched junction bases numbered 5, after V lost 3 bases and J lost 2 bases. The CDR3 length is 15 residues. Germline loops: CDR1 SGDLS, CDR2 YYNGEE. This CDR3 is CASSDSGTTYNEQFF. The CDR3 nucleotides read TGTGCCAGCAGCGACAGCGGGACTACCTACAATGAGCAGTTCTTC.

This chain links TRBV5-1 with TRBJ1-4; D ambiguous. The CDR3 is 15 amino acids. V was trimmed by 4 bases and J by 0 bases, leaving 10 bases between them. From germline, CDR1 is SGHRS and CDR2 YFSETQ. The CDR3 DNA reads as TGCGCCAGCAGCCTACGGGGTTCAACTAATGAAAAACTGTTTTTT. It translates to CASSLRGSTNEKLFF.

This chain uses TRBV12-5 with TRBJ2-1; 10 bases are shared with TRBD1. The CDR3 spans 15 residues. V trimming: 1 base; J trimming: 7 bases; junction bases outside the gene matches: 4. Per germline, CDR1 LGHNT and CDR2 FRNRAP. This CDR3 reads CASGLGQGALNEQFF. In DNA, the CDR3 is TGTGCTAGTGGTTTGGGACAGGGGGCGTTAAATGAGCAGTTCTTC.

The CDR3 sequence is CASSEWEGATEAFF. The CDR3 DNA is TGTGCCAGCAGTGAATGGGAGGGGGCGACTGAAGCTTTCTTT. The gene calls are TRBV25-1 and TRBJ1-1, with 7 bases fitting TRBD1. The CDR3 loop spans 14 amino acids. Germline CDR1 is MGHDK and CDR2 is SYGVNS. With 1 base clipped from V and 5 bases from J, the junction kept 4 bases outside the gene matches. Together with reference TRBV25-1 and TRBJ1-1, the CDR3 gives the full variable domain: EADIYQTPRYLVIGTGKKITLECSQTMGHDKMYWYQQDPGMELHLIHYSYGVNSTEKGDLSSESTVSRIRTEHFPLTLESARPSHTSQYLCASSEWEGATEAFFGQGTRLTVV.

The V call is TRBV28, the J call TRBJ2-2; D may be TRBD1 (5 bases). CDR3 length: 15 residues. The germline V gene encodes CDR1 MDHEN and CDR2 SYDVKM. The V end was cut by 6 bases, the J end by 1 base, with 12 bases between. The CDR3 DNA follows: TGTGCCAGCAGAATCGACAGCCGGAACACCGGGGAGCTGTTTTTT. Translating it yields CASRIDSRNTGELFF.

The rearrangement uses TRBV10-3 and TRBJ2-7; no clear D gene. In germline, CDR1 is ENHRY, CDR2 SYGVKD. The CDR3 runs 16 residues. The V gene lost 5 bases and the J gene lost 2 bases, with 19 bases spanning the gap. The CDR3 is CAISHTKDDSAYEQYF. The DNA of the CDR3 is TGTGCCATCAGTCACACAAAAGACGACTCGGCCTACGAGCAGTACTTC.

This clone has a handful of counts. The conserved phenylalanine or tryptophan normally closing the CDR3 is absent here, so this likely arose from a read error. The DNA is left out, because the CDR3 cannot be placed on it with certainty; the CDR3 is given as TCRdb lists it. The genes are TRBV28 and TRBJ1-2; the D call TRBD1 from the table was never checked on the DNA. Inclusive of both ends, the CDR3 amounts to 9 amino acids. Germline V gives CDR1 MDHEN, CDR2 SYDVKM. CDR3 sequence: CASSAPGTG.

In its sample, this clone was seen once. The chain employs TRBV4-1 and TRBJ2-1; D could derive from TRBD1 or TRBD2 (6 bases each). In germline, CDR1 is MGHRA, CDR2 YSYEKL. The CDR3 consists of 16 residues. V lost 4 bases and J lost 5, with 18 bases in between. The CDR3 spells CASSLAGLRGDNEQFF. CDR3 nucleotides: TGCGCCAGCAGCCTAGCAGGGCTAAGGGGGGACAATGAGCAGTTCTTC.

This chain uses TRBV13 with TRBJ2-1; 9 positions match TRBD1. Per the germline V gene, CDR1 is PRHDT and CDR2 is FYEKMQ (reference sequence). This CDR3 is 15 amino acids long. Trimming at V came to 6 bases and at J to 6 bases, leaving 9 bases not matched to a gene. CDR3 loop: CASSHPGTGLNEQFF. As DNA, the CDR3 is TGTGCCAGCAGTCATCCCGGGACAGGGCTCAATGAGCAGTTCTTC.

The gene calls are TRBV4-2 and TRBJ2-7, with 9 positions matching TRBD2. The CDR3 extends over 17 amino acids. The junction had 16 bases not matched to a gene; V was cut back by 5 bases and J by 5 bases. Germline assignment: CDR1 LGHNA and CDR2 YNFKEQ. In DNA, the CDR3 is TGTGCCAGCAGCTACGAAACGTCCGGGACTAGCAACGACGAGCAGTACTTC. It translates to CASSYETSGTSNDEQYF.

The J gene is TRBJ1-3, the V gene TRBV7-9; D uncertain. V lost 3 bases and J 0 bases, leaving 9 bases between the germline ends. CDR3 length: 15 amino acids. Germline V lookup: CDR1 SEHNR, CDR2 FQNEAQ (reference sequence). CDR3 nucleotides: TGTGCCAGCAGCTTGGACTCATTCTCTGGAAACACCATATATTTT. Translating gives CASSLDSFSGNTIYF.

The chain joins TRBV4-1 to TRBJ1-1; D possibly corresponds to TRBD1 (5 bases). V was trimmed by 1 base and J by 6 bases, leaving 15 bases between them. CDR1 and CDR2 from the germline V gene are MGHRA and YSYEKL. CDR3 length: 15 amino acids. The CDR3 nucleotides read TGCGCCAGCAGCCAAGGGGGAGGGGTCTTGTCTGAAGCTTTCTTT. Its translation: CASSQGGGVLSEAFF.

J is TRBJ2-1 and V is TRBV27; 7 bases are a match to TRBD1. Germline V gene lookup returns CDR1 MNHEY and CDR2 SMNVEV (reference sequence). The length of the CDR3 is 16 residues. Losses at the gene ends were 5 bases for V and 1 base for J; bases not matched to a gene: 8. CDR3 sequence: CASSPQGVGSYNEQFF. Here the CDR3 DNA reads TGTGCCAGCAGTCCGCAGGGGGTGGGGTCCTACAATGAGCAGTTCTTC.

V gene TRBV19 combines with J gene TRBJ1-3, with 9 bases fitting TRBD1. This CDR3 has 15 residues. Germline values: CDR1 LNHDA, CDR2 SQIVND (reference sequence). V dropped 6 bases and J dropped 5; count of bases not matched to a gene: 8. CDR3 loop: CASSLGTGRRNTIYF. The CDR3, as DNA: TGTGCCAGTAGCCTCGGGACAGGGAGACGAAACACCATATATTTT. Full variable domain (outside the CDR3, taken from reference TRBV19 and TRBJ1-3): DGGITQSPKYLFRKEGQNVTLSCEQNLNHDAMYWYRQDPGQGLRLIYYSQIVNDFQKGDIAEGYSVSREKKESFPLTVTSAQKNPTAFYLCASSLGTGRRNTIYFGEGSWLTVV.

The chain joins TRBV7-9 to TRBJ1-1; D gene uncertain. Germline CDR1 is SEHNR and CDR2 is FQNEAQ (reference sequence). V lost 3 bases and J 6 bases, leaving 17 bases between the germline ends. This CDR3 is built from 15 residues. CDR3 sequence (DNA): TGTGCCAGCAGCTTCATTCTAGGGTCGAGGGCTGAAGCTTTCTTT. Residues: CASSFILGSRAEAFF.

The CDR3 loop is CSAESQGLSYNEQFF. For the CDR3, the DNA is TGCAGCGCGGAATCCCAGGGACTTTCCTACAATGAGCAGTTCTTC. The rearrangement joins TRBV29-1 to TRBJ2-1, with D tentatively TRBD2 (6 bases). Germline V gives CDR1 SQVTM, CDR2 ANQGSEA. Trimming removed 7 bases at V and 1 base at J, with 17 bases between. The CDR3 covers 15 residues.

Only one count was recorded for this clone. The chain links TRBV10-2 to TRBJ2-3; 8 nucleotides match TRBD1. Trimming removed 7 bases from V and 4 bases from J; junction bases left unmatched: 7. The CDR3 runs 14 residues. Looked up from germline, CDR1 is WSHSY and CDR2 is SAAADI. The CDR3 spells CASIWTGPPDTQYF. The CDR3 DNA follows: TGCGCCAGCATTTGGACAGGGCCCCCAGATACGCAGTATTTT.

The gene calls are TRBV11-1 and TRBJ2-3, with D tentatively TRBD1 (5 bases). Germline CDR1 and CDR2: SGHAT and FQDESV (reference sequence). The CDR3 has 12 amino acids. The V gene lost 5 bases and the J gene lost 5 bases, with 8 bases spanning the gap. The CDR3 is CASSLGEDTQYF. The CDR3 nucleotides are TGTGCCAGCAGCCTAGGGGAAGATACGCAGTATTTT.

V is TRBV7-6 and J is TRBJ2-5, with 11 bases matching TRBD2. V trimming: 5 bases; J trimming: 5 bases; junction bases outside the gene matches: 13. The CDR3 is 17 residues long. Per germline, CDR1 SGHVS and CDR2 FNYEAQ. The CDR3 region has the DNA TGTGCCAGCAGCGTTACCTTTACTAGCGGGAGAAGGGAGACCCAGTACTTC. This encodes CASSVTFTSGRRETQYF.

V and J are TRBV7-6 and TRBJ2-7; D is unclear. V lost 0 bases and J lost 2, with 5 bases in between. The CDR3 spans 13 residues. Germline V gene data show CDR1 as SGHVS and CDR2 as FNYEAQ. The CDR3 DNA reads as TGTGCCAGCAGCTTAGCTCAAACCTACGAGCAGTACTTC. Translation: CASSLAQTYEQYF.

The V and J genes are TRBV5-1 and TRBJ2-7; D unresolved. In germline, CDR1 is SGHRS, CDR2 YFSETQ. Trimming shortened V by 0 bases and J by 7 bases, and 11 bases separated the two germline ends. The CDR3 has 13 amino acids. The CDR3 loop reads CASSLESANEQYF. The CDR3 DNA is TGCGCCAGCAGCTTGGAGTCGGCAAATGAGCAGTACTTC.

The chain links TRBV27 to TRBJ2-7; D is possibly TRBD2 (6 bases). There are 16 residues in the CDR3. Germline-derived CDR1 and CDR2 are MNHEY and SMNVEV (reference sequence). Deletions cut 4 bases from V and 1 base from J, with 17 bases between. The CDR3 coding sequence is TGTGCCAGCAGTTCAAGGGCGGGGACGGTATCCTACGAGCAGTACTTC. Translation gives CASSSRAGTVSYEQYF.

V gene TRBV14 combines with J gene TRBJ2-5; D remains ambiguous. With 0 bases removed from V and 5 bases from J, the gap between germline ends came to 7 bases. This CDR3 has 13 amino acids. Looked up from germline, CDR1 is SGHDN and CDR2 is FVKESK. CDR3: CASSQEPRETQYF. In nucleotides, the CDR3 is TGTGCCAGCAGCCAAGAACCTCGGGAGACCCAGTACTTC.

The chain joins TRBV7-8 to TRBJ1-1; D might be TRBD1 (5 bases). The V end lost 5 bases, the J end lost 2 bases, and 15 bases lay between the germline ends. CDR3 length equals 15 residues. Looked up from germline, CDR1 is SGHVS and CDR2 is FQNEAQ. The CDR3 region has the DNA TGTGCCAGCAGCGGAAAACAGGTTAGCAACACTGAAGCTTTCTTT. This sequence encodes CASSGKQVSNTEAFF.

The V gene is TRBV28, the J gene TRBJ1-4; no clear D gene. V was clipped by 1 base and J by 7 bases, with 13 bases between them. Germline V CDR1 and CDR2: MDHEN, SYDVKM. This CDR3 spans 15 amino acids. The CDR3 DNA is TGTGCCAGCAGTTTATACCCGCGGGCCGCTGAAAAACTGTTTTTT. Translation: CASSLYPRAAEKLFF.

J is TRBJ2-5 and V is TRBV5-3; D is uncertain. TRBV5-3 is reported as an ORF; its role is uncertain. Between the trimmed V and J ends, which lost 7 bases and 7 bases, there was a span of 11 bases. The CDR3 sequence is 11 residues long. CDR3 amino acids: CARCRVWTQYF. The CDR3 DNA is TGTGCCAGATGCCGAGTATGGACCCAGTACTTC.

The rearrangement uses TRBV9 and TRBJ2-2; no firm D call. Germline V gene sequence: CDR1 SGDLS, CDR2 YYNGEE. This CDR3 has 14 residues. V was shortened by 5 bases and J by 8 bases, with 16 bases between the two germline ends. The CDR3 spells CASSTNRADGELFF. Here the CDR3 DNA reads TGTGCCAGCAGTACTAATCGGGCCGATGGGGAGCTGTTTTTT. The whole variable domain, remainder taken from reference TRBV9 and TRBJ2-2, is DSGVTQTPKHLITATGQRVTLRCSPRSGDLSVYWYQQSLDQGLQFLIQYYNGEERAKGNILERFSAQQFPDLHSELNLSSLELGDSALYFCASSTNRADGELFFGEGSRLTVL.

The chain uses TRBV19 and TRBJ1-2; no definite D call. The CDR3 is made up of 15 amino acids. Germline V CDR1 and CDR2: LNHDA, SQIVND (reference sequence). V dropped 1 base and J dropped 1 base, with 10 bases sitting between them. In DNA form, the CDR3 reads TGTGCCAGTAGTATAGTCCCTCGGGGTAACTATGGCTACACCTTC. Protein sequence: CASSIVPRGNYGYTF.

CDR3 amino acids: CASSPPADTQYF. As DNA, the CDR3 is TGTGCCAGCTCACCACCGGCAGATACGCAGTATTTT. The chain couples TRBV18 to TRBJ2-3; D call uncertain. The CDR3 length is 12 residues. Germline V gene sequence: CDR1 KGHSH, CDR2 LQKENI. The germline V and J ends were trimmed by 0 bases and 4 bases, with 2 bases remaining between them.

The chain recombines TRBV5-5 with TRBJ2-5, with D tentatively TRBD2 (5 bases). Germline-derived CDR1 and CDR2 are SGHKS and YYEKEE (reference sequence). There are 13 residues in the CDR3. The V end lost 6 bases, the J end lost 5 bases, and 14 bases lay between the germline ends. CDR3 DNA sequence: TGTGCCAGCATGTGGGAGACCTCGGAGACCCAGTACTTC. It is translated as CASMWETSETQYF. Full variable domain (missing parts from reference TRBV5-5 and TRBJ2-5): DAGVTQSPTHLIKTRGQQVTLRCSPISGHKSVSWYQQVLGQGPQFIFQYYEKEERGRGNFPDRFSARQFPNYSSELNVNALLLGDSALYLCASMWETSETQYFGPGTRLLVL.